The clone carrying this T cell receptor (beta chain) showed up just a few times. Its antigen is unidentified. The data were obtained in a study of T cells in Graves' hyperthyroidism and ophthalmopathy. Study at large: Peripheral blood sampling occurred at initial diagnosis, before any treatment.

Study outcomes and limitations: Most expanded thyroid clonotypes above 0.001 also appeared in blood.

RNA transcripts yielded amplified TCR beta CDR3 regions. A set of HTBI primers served as the primers for a first-round RT-PCR of the TCR CDR3. TCRdb independently ran MiXCR on the multiplex PCR reads; one entry per CDR3 protein. The sample lists around 600,000 distinct CDR3 sequences; about 15% were seen once. Diagnoses rested on clinical symptoms, serum thyroxine and TRAb, thyroid ultrasound and orbital computed tomography. 10 ml of fresh peripheral blood supplied the PBMCs. The germline V gene encodes CDR1 MNHEY and CDR2 SMNVEV (reference sequence). The CDR3 covers 15 residues. The ends lost 3 bases at V and 1 base at J; junction bases unmatched: 3.

Source material: blood. The receptor's source is a woman in her forties or fifties with Graves' ophthalmopathy. The rearrangement joins TRBV27 to TRBJ2-1, with TRBD2 identical over 7 bases. CDR3 sequence (DNA): TGTGCCAGCAGTTTTGAGCGGGGATCCTACAATGAGCAGTTCTTC. Protein sequence: CASSFERGSYNEQFF.